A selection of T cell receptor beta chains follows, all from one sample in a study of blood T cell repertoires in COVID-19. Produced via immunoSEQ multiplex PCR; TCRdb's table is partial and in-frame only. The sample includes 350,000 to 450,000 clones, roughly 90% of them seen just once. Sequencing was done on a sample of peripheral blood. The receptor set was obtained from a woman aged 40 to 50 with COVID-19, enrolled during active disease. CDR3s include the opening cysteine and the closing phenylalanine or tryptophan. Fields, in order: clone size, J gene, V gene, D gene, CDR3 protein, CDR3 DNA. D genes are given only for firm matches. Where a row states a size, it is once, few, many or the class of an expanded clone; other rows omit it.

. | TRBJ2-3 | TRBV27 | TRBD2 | CASSRKRGGLTDTQYF | TGTGCCAGCAGTCGCAAGCGGGGGGGCCTCACAGATACGCAGTATTTT
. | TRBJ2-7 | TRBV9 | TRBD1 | CASSVDRTGDEQYF | TGTGCCAGCAGCGTAGACCGGACAGGGGACGAGCAGTACTTC
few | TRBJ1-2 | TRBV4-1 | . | CASSQGQAMGGYTF | TGCGCCAGCAGCCAAGGACAGGCAATGGGAGGCTACACCTTC
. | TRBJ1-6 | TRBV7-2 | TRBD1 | CASSLDRTNSPLHF | TGTGCCAGCAGCCTGGACAGGACTAATTCACCCCTCCACTTT
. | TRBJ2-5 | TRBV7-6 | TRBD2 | CASSTLAGWGYQETQYF | TGTGCCAGCAGCACCCTAGCGGGGTGGGGGTACCAAGAGACCCAGTACTTC
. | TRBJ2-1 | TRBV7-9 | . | CASSPRGGISYNEQFF | TGTGCCAGCAGCCCCCGGGGCGGGATCTCCTACAATGAGCAGTTCTTC
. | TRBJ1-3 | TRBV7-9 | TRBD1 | CASSRSGQGYGNTIYF | TGTGCCAGCAGCCGATCCGGACAGGGGTATGGAAACACCATATATTTT
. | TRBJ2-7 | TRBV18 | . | CASSPLGVSEQYF | TGTGCCAGCTCACCACTGGGCGTGTCCGAGCAGTACTTC
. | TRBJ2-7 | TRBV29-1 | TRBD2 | CSVDGEGRALF | TGCAGCGTTGATGGGGAGGGCCGTGCACTTTTC
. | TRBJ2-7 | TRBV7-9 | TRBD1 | CASSAGTGAYEQYF | TGTGCCAGCAGCGCCGGGACAGGGGCCTACGAGCAGTACTTC
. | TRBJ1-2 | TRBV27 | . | CASSLLAGNGGYTF | TGTGCCAGCAGTTTATTGGCAGGGAACGGTGGCTACACCTTC
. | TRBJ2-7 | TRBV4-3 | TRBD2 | CASSQEGRGDYEQYF | TGCGCCAGCAGCCAAGAGGGACGGGGGGACTACGAGCAGTACTTC
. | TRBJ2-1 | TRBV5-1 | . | CASSLVQDEQFF | TGCGCCAGCAGCTTGGTCCAGGATGAGCAGTTCTTC
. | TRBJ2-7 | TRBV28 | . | CASGPIQGTYEQYF | TGTGCCAGCGGACCGATACAGGGAACCTACGAGCAGTACTTC
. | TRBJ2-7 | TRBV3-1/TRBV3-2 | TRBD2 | CASSQGGGPSGQYF | TGTGCCAGCAGCCAAGGGGGAGGGCCTAGTGGGCAGTACTTC